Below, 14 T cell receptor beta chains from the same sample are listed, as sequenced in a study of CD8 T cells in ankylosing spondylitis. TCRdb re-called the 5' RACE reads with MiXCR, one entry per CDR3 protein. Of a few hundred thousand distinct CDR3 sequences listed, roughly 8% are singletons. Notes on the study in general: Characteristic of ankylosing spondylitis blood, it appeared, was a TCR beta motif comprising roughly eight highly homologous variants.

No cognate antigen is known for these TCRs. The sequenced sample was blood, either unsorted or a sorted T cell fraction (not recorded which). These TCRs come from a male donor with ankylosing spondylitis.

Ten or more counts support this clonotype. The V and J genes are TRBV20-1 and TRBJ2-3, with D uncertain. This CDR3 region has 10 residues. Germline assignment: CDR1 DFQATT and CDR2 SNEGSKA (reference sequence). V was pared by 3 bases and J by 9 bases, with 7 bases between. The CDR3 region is CSASDRTQYF. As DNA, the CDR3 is TGCAGTGCTAGCGACCGCACGCAGTATTTT.

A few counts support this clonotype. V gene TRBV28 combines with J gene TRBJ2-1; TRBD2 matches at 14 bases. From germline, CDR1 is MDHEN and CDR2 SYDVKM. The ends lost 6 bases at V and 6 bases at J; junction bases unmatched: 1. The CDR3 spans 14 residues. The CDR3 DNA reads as TGTGCCAGCAGGGGGACTAGCGGGAGCAATGAGCAGTTCTTC. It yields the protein CASRGTSGSNEQFF. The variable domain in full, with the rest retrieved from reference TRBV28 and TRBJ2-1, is DVKVTQSSRYLVKRTGEKVFLECVQDMDHENMFWYRQDPGLGLRLIYFSYDVKMKEKGDIPEGYSVSREKKERFSLILESASTNQTSMYLCASRGTSGSNEQFFGPGTRLTVL.

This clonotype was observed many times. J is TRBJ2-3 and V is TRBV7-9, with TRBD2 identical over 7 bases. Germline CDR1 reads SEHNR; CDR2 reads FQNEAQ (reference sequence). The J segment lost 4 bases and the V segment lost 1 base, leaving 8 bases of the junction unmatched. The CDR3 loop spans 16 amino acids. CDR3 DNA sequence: TGTGCCAGCAGCTTAGGTGTTGCGGGAGACGCAGATACGCAGTATTTT. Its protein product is CASSLGVAGDADTQYF.

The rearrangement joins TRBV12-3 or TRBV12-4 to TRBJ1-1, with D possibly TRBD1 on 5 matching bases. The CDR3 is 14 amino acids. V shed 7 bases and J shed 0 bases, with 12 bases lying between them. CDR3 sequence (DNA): TGTGCCAGCAACTCGCGGGGGGTGAACACTGAAGCTTTCTTT. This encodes CASNSRGVNTEAFF.

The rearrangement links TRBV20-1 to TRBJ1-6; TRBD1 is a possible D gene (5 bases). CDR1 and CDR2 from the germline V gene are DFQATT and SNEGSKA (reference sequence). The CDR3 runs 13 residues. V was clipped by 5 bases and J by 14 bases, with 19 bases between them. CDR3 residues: CSAAKSGARALHF. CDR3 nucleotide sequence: TGCAGTGCTGCAAAGAGTGGGGCTCGTGCCCTCCACTTT.

The CDR3 DNA reads as TGTGCCAGCAGGTCTACGCAGGCAGATACGCAGTATTTT. Translating gives CASRSTQADTQYF. This chain links TRBV6-1 with TRBJ2-3; D is unresolved. The CDR3 loop spans 13 amino acids. The ends were cut back, 6 bases at V and 4 bases at J, with 11 bases in the middle. CDR1 and CDR2 (germline): MNHNS, SASEGT.

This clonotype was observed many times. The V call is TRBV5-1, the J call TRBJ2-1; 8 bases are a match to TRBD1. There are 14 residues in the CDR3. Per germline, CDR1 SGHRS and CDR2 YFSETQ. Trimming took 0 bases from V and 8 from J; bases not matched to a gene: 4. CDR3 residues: CASSLARGRDEQFF. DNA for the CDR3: TGCGCCAGCAGCTTGGCCAGGGGGCGCGATGAGCAGTTCTTC. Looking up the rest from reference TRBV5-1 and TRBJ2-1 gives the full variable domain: KAGVTQTPRYLIKTRGQQVTLSCSPISGHRSVSWYQQTPGQGLQFLFEYFSETQRNKGNFPGRFSGRQFSNSRSEMNVSTLELGDSALYLCASSLARGRDEQFFGPGTRLTVL.

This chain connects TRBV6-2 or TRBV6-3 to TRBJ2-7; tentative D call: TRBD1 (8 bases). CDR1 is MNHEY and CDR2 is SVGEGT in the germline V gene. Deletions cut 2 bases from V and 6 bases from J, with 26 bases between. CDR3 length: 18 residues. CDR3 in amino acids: CASSYPRGRTGRESEQYF. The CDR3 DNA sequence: TGTGCCAGCAGTTACCCGAGGGGACGGACAGGGAGGGAGTCCGAGCAGTACTTC.

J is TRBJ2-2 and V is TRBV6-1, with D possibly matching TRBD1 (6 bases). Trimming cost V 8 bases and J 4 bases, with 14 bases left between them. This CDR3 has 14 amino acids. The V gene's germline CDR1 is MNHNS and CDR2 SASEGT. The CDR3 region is CASFLARGTGELFF. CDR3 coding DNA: TGTGCCAGCTTCTTAGCCAGGGGCACCGGGGAGCTGTTTTTT.

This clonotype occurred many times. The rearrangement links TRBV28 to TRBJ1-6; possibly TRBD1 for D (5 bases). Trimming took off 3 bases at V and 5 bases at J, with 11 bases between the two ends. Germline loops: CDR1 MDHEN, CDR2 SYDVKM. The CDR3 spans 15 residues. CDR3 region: CASSFLGEDNSPLHF. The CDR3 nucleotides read TGTGCCAGCAGTTTCCTAGGGGAAGATAATTCACCCCTCCACTTT.

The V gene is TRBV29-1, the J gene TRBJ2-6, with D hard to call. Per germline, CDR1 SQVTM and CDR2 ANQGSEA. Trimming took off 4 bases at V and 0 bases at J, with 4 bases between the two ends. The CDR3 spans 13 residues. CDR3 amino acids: CSVGYSGANVLTF. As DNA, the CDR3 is TGCAGCGTTGGGTACTCTGGGGCCAACGTCCTGACTTTC.

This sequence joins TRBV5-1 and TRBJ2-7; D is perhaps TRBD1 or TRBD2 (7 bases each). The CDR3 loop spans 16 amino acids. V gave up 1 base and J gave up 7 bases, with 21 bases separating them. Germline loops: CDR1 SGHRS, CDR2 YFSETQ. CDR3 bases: TGCGCCAGCAGCTTGATTTGGCCAGGGGGAGGGCGTGAGCAGTACTTC. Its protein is CASSLIWPGGGREQYF.

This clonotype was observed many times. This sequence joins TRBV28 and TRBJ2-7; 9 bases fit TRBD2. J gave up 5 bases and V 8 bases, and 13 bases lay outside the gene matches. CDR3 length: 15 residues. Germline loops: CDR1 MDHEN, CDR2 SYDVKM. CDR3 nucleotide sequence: TGTGCCAGCTGCCACAGGAGTCTAGCGGGAAACGAGCAGTACTTC. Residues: CASCHRSLAGNEQYF. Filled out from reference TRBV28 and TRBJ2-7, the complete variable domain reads DVKVTQSSRYLVKRTGEKVFLECVQDMDHENMFWYRQDPGLGLRLIYFSYDVKMKEKGDIPEGYSVSREKKERFSLILESASTNQTSMYLCASCHRSLAGNEQYFGPGTRLTVT.

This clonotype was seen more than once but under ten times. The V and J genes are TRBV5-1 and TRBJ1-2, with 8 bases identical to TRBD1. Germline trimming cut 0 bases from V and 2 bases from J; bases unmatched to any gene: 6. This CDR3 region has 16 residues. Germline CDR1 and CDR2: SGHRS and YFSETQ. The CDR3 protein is CASSLEPGQVNYGYTF. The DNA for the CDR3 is TGCGCCAGCAGCTTGGAACCGGGACAGGTCAACTATGGCTACACCTTC. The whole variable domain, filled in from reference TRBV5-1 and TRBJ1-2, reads KAGVTQTPRYLIKTRGQQVTLSCSPISGHRSVSWYQQTPGQGLQFLFEYFSETQRNKGNFPGRFSGRQFSNSRSEMNVSTLELGDSALYLCASSLEPGQVNYGYTFGSGTRLTVV.